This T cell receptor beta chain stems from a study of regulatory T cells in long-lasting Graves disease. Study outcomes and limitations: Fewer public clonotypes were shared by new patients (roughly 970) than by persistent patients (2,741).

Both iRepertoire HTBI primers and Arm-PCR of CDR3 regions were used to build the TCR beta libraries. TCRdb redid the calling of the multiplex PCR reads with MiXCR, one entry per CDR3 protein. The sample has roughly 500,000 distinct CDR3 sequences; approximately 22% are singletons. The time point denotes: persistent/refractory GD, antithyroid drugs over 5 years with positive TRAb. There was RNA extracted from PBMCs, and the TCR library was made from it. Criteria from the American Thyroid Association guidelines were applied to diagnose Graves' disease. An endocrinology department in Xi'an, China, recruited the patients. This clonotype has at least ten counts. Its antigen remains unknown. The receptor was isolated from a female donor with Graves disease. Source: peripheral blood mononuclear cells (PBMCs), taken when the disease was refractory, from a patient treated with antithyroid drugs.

This chain's CDR3 is CASSSIRDRAGEQYF. CDR3 bases: TGTGCCAGCAGTTCGATCCGGGACAGGGCGGGCGAGCAGTACTTC. This chain joins TRBV27 and TRBJ2-7; 9 nucleotides line up with TRBD1. The CDR3 loop spans 15 amino acids. Germline-derived CDR1 and CDR2 are MNHEY and SMNVEV (reference sequence). J gave up 6 bases and V 4 bases, and 10 bases lay outside the gene matches.